A selection of T cell receptor beta chains follows, all from one sample in a study of blood T cell repertoires in COVID-19. This table comes from immunoSEQ multiplex PCR, and its TCRdb copy is limited to in-frame clones, with some not included. The repertoire consists of fewer than 250,000 clones, with about 88% occurring once and the leading ten covering about 0.91%. Sequences were obtained from peripheral blood. All receptors derive from a middle-aged man with acute or convalescent COVID-19. Each CDR3 is given with its conserved first and last residue. A D gene is named only where the DNA matches it firmly. Some rows mark clone size as missing; the rest say once, few, many or name a class of expanded clone.

v_call: TRBV27; clone_size: NA; j_call: TRBJ1-6; d_call: NA; cdr3_nt: TGTGCCAGCAGTTTATTGGCCAGGGATTCACCCCTCCACTTT; cdr3_aa: CASSLLARDSPLHF
v_call: TRBV7-9; clone_size: NA; j_call: TRBJ2-7; d_call: NA; cdr3_nt: TGTGCCAGCAGCTTAAGTGCAGGGGTCTACGAGCAGTACTTC; cdr3_aa: CASSLSAGVYEQYF
v_call: TRBV5-1; clone_size: NA; j_call: TRBJ2-1; d_call: NA; cdr3_nt: TGCGCCAGCAGCTTGGGTGAGCCTGGCGGGTACAATGAGCAGTTCTTC; cdr3_aa: CASSLGEPGGYNEQFF
v_call: TRBV19; clone_size: once; j_call: TRBJ1-5; d_call: TRBD1; cdr3_nt: TGTGCCAGTAGGGATGGGACAGGATATAGCAATCAGCCCCAGCATTTT; cdr3_aa: CASRDGTGYSNQPQHF
v_call: TRBV6-6; clone_size: NA; j_call: TRBJ1-6; d_call: NA; cdr3_nt: TGTGCCAGCAGAAATACCGGCAGAGGATTTAGGTCACCCCTCCACTTT; cdr3_aa: CASRNTGRGFRSPLHF
v_call: TRBV24-1; clone_size: NA; j_call: TRBJ2-3; d_call: NA; cdr3_nt: TGTGAGAGGGACTTATGCACAGATACGCAGTATTTT; cdr3_aa: CERDLCTDTQYF
v_call: TRBV28; clone_size: few; j_call: TRBJ1-5; d_call: TRBD1; cdr3_nt: TGTGCCAGCATCTGGACAGGGGGCGTTGGGCAGCCCCAGCATTTT; cdr3_aa: CASIWTGGVGQPQHF
v_call: TRBV6-5; clone_size: NA; j_call: TRBJ2-2; d_call: NA; cdr3_nt: TGTGCCAGCAGGAGGGCGCGGGACACCGGGGAGCTGTTTTTT; cdr3_aa: CASRRARDTGELFF
v_call: TRBV7-8; clone_size: NA; j_call: TRBJ2-2; d_call: TRBD2; cdr3_nt: TGTGCCAGCAGCTCCACCGGGACTAGCGGGTACGCGAACACCGGGGAGCTGTTTTTT; cdr3_aa: CASSSTGTSGYANTGELFF
v_call: TRBV9; clone_size: NA; j_call: TRBJ2-7; d_call: NA; cdr3_nt: TGTGCCAGCAGCGTAGATGCAGGCCGTTTTTACGAGCAGTACTTC; cdr3_aa: CASSVDAGRFYEQYF
v_call: TRBV19; clone_size: few; j_call: TRBJ1-1; d_call: NA; cdr3_nt: TGTGCCAGTAGAGGCGGGAACACTGAAGCTTTCTTT; cdr3_aa: CASRGGNTEAFF
v_call: TRBV30; clone_size: NA; j_call: TRBJ2-7; d_call: NA; cdr3_nt: TGTGCCTGGAGGGGGGCATACGAGCAGTACTTC; cdr3_aa: CAWRGAYEQYF
v_call: TRBV7-2; clone_size: NA; j_call: TRBJ1-1; d_call: NA; cdr3_nt: TGTGCCAGCAGCTCCCTCTATTCCACTGAAGCTTTCTTT; cdr3_aa: CASSSLYSTEAFF
v_call: TRBV27; clone_size: NA; j_call: TRBJ2-7; d_call: TRBD1; cdr3_nt: TGTGCCAGCAGGAAGGACCCACCGGGACAGGGAGATTACGAGCAGTACTTC; cdr3_aa: CASRKDPPGQGDYEQYF
v_call: TRBV4-3; clone_size: NA; j_call: TRBJ2-6; d_call: TRBD2; cdr3_nt: TGCGCCAGCAGCCCCTTTGGACTAGCGGGGGGAATCTCTGGGGCCAACGTCCTGACTTTC; cdr3_aa: CASSPFGLAGGISGANVLTF
v_call: TRBV18; clone_size: NA; j_call: TRBJ2-5; d_call: NA; cdr3_nt: TGTGCCAGCTCACTCGAGTCGGAGACCCAGTACTTC; cdr3_aa: CASSLESETQYF